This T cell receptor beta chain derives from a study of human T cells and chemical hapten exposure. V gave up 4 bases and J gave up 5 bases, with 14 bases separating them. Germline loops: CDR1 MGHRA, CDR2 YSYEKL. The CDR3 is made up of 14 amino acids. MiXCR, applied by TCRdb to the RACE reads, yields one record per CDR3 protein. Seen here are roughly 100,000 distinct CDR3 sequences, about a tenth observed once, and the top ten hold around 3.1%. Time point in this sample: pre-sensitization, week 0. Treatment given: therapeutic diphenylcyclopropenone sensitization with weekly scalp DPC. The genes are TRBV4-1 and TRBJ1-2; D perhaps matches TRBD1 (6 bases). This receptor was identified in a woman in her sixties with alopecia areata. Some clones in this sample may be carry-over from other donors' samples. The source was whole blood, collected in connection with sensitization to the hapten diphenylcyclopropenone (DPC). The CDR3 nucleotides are TGCGCCAGCAGCCTACAGGGCGAGATTTATGGCTACACCTTC. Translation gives CASSLQGEIYGYTF.